The clone carrying this T cell receptor (beta chain) has ten or more counts. Its specificity is not known. The sample belongs to a study of read filtering for tumor transcriptome and immune sequencing. Overall study context: Whole-transcriptome libraries were prepared after DNase treatment.

At the time of active disease, bone marrow was collected from every patient. General observations from the study: Dropping single-read clonotypes raised IR-seq and RNA-seq shared-clonotype correlation.

Molecular barcoded adaptors covering alpha/delta and beta/gamma chains were used on approximately 400 ng RNA. TCRdb called the reads again in MiXCR, with one record for every CDR3 protein. Among about 45,000 distinct CDR3 sequences listed, around 21% were seen once. The germline CDR1 and CDR2 sequences are SGHAT and FQNNGV. Deletions cut 5 bases from V and 3 bases from J, with 6 bases between. The CDR3 runs to 12 residues. This chain connects TRBV11-2 to TRBJ2-3; D unclear. Sequencing used a population of CD138-negative cells sorted from bone marrow. This TCR derives from a donor aged 40 or older with multiple myeloma. The CDR3 region is CASSQVTDTQYF. The CDR3 DNA is TGTGCCAGCAGCCAGGTAACAGATACGCAGTATTTT.